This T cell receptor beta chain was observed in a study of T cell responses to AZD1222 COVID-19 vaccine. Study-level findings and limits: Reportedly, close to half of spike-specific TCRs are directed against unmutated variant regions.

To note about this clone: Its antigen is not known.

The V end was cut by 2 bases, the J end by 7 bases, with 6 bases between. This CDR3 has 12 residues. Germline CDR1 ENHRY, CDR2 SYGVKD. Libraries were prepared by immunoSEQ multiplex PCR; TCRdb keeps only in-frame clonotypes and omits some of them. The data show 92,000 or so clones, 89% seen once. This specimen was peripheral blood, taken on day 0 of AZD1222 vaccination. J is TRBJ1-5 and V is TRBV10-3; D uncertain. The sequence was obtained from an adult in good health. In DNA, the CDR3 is TGTGCCATCAGTGAGCCGGGACAGCCCCAGCATTTT. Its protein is CAISEPGQPQHF.